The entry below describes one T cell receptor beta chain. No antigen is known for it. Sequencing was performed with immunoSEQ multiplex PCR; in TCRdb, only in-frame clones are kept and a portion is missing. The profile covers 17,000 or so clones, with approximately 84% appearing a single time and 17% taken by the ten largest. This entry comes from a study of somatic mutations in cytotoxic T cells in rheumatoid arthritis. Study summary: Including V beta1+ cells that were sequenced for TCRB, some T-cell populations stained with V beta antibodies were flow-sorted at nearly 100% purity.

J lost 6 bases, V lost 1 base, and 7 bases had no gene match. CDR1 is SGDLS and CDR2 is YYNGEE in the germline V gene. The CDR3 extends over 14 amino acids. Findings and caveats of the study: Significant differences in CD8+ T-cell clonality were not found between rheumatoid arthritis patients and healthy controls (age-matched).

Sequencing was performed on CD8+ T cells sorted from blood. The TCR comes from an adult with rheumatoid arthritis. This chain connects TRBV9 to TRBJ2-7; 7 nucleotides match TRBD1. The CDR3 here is CASSVSYRGTEQYF. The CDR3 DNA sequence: TGTGCCAGCAGCGTATCCTACAGGGGAACCGAGCAGTACTTC.